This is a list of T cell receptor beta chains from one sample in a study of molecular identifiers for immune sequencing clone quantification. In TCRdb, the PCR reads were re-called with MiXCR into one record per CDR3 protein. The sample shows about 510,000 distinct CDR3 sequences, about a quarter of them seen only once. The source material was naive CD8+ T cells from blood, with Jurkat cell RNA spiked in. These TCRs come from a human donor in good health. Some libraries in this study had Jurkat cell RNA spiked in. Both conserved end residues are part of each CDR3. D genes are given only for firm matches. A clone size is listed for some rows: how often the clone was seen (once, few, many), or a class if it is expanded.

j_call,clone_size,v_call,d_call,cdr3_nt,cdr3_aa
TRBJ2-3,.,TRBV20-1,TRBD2,TGCAATGCTAGCAGCGGGGGGGCCTCGGATACGCAGTATTTT,CNASSGGASDTQYF
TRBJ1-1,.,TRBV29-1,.,TGCGGCGTTTTAGGGGGGAGGAACACTGAAGCTTTCTTT,CGVLGGRNTEAFF
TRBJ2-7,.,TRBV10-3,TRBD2,TGTGCCATCAGTTCTAGCGGCGACTCCTACGAGCAGTACTTC,CAISSSGDSYEQYF
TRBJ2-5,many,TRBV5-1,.,TGCGCCAGCAGCTTTGAGGATTCTTGGATAGAGACCCAGTACTTC,CASSFEDSWIETQYF
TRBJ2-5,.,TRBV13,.,TGTGCCAGCAGCTTAAATGGCGGGGAGACCCAGTACTTC,CASSLNGGETQYF
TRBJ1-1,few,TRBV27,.,TGTGCCAGCAGTTTAATTCCGGGGGCAAACACTGAAGCTTTCTTT,CASSLIPGANTEAFF
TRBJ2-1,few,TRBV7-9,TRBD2,TGTGCCAGCAGCTCAGGGGCGGGAGGGCCTAGGGATGAGCAGTTCTTC,CASSSGAGGPRDEQFF
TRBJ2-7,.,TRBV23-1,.,TGCGCCAGCAGACAGCACTTCAGCTGGTACGAGCAGTACTTC,CASRQHFSWYEQYF
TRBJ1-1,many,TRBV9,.,TGTGCCAGCAGCGTAGTCGGATCGTCTGAAGCTTTCTTT,CASSVVGSSEAFF
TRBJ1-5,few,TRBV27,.,TGTGCCAGCAGTTTAACGACGGGGGGTCAGCCCCAGCATTTT,CASSLTTGGQPQHF
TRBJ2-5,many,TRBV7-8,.,TGTGCCAGCAGCCCCTCCGCTGGGGAGACCCAGTACTTC,CASSPSAGETQYF
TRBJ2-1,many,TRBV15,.,TGTGCCACCAGTCGACAGGCTAATGAGCAGTTCTTC,CATSRQANEQFF
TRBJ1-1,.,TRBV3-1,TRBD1,TGTGCCAGCAGTGAAGGGGGCAGGGACACTGAAGCTTTCTTT,CASSEGGRDTEAFF
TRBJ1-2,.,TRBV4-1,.,TGCGCCAGCAGCCAAGTTGAAGGAGTTGGCTACACCTTC,CASSQVEGVGYTF
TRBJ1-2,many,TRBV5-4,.,TGTGCCAGCAGCCCAGGAACTAACTATGGCTACACCTTC,CASSPGTNYGYTF
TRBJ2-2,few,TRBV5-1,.,TGCGCCAGCACCGTGGGGGGCTACTCGAACACCGGGGAGCTGTTTTTT,CASTVGGYSNTGELFF
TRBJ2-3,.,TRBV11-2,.,TGTGCCAGCAGCTACGGAATCACAGATACGCAGTATTTT,CASSYGITDTQYF
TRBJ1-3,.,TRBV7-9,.,TGTGCCAGCAGCCTCACGCAGATTCCGCGGCAGAGCTCTGGAAACACCATATATTTT,CASSLTQIPRQSSGNTIYF
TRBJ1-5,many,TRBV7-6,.,TGTGCCAGCAGCTTAGCGTTGGGCAGCCATCAGCCCCAGCATTTT,CASSLALGSHQPQHF
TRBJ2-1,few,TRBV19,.,TGTGCCAGTAGTTCCCTTGCGGTGGGTTCCTACAATGAGCAGTTCTTC,CASSSLAVGSYNEQFF
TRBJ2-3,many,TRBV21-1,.,TGTGCCAGCCAGCTAGCGCTTAGCGGGGGCACAGATACGCAGTATTTT,CASQLALSGGTDTQYF
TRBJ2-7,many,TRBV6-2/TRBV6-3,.,TGTGCCAGCAGAGTCGGGCCACTGACGTACGAGCAGTACTTC,CASRVGPLTYEQYF
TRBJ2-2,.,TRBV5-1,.,TGCGCCAGCAGCTTGGTGGGGCAGACCGGGGAGCTGTTTTTT,CASSLVGQTGELFF
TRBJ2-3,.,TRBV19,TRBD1,TGTGCCAGTACCCTACAGGGGGCTTTTGGCACAGATACGCAGTATTTT,CASTLQGAFGTDTQYF
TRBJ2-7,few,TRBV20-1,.,TGCAGTGCTAGCGCTGCAGCGGTTACCTACGAGCAGTACTTC,CSASAAAVTYEQYF
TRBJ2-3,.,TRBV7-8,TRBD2,TGTGCCAGCAGCTCCTCTAGCGGGGGCCTGTCAGATACGCAGTATTTT,CASSSSSGGLSDTQYF
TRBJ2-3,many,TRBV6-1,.,TGTGCCACCCGGCAGGGCACAGATACGCAGTATTTT,CATRQGTDTQYF
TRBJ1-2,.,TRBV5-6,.,TGTGCCAGCAGTCCAAGACAGGTTCCCTATGGCTACACCTTC,CASSPRQVPYGYTF
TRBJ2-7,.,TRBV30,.,TGTGCCTGGAGTTTATCTTACGAGCAGTACTTC,CAWSLSYEQYF
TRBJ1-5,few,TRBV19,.,TGTGCCAGTAGTAACAGCCGGGACGGCTTCGGCAATCAGCCCCAGCATTTT,CASSNSRDGFGNQPQHF
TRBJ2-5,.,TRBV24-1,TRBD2,TGTGCCACCAGTGAAACCGGGACTAGCACTCGAGAGACCCAGTACTTC,CATSETGTSTRETQYF
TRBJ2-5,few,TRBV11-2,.,TGTGCCAGCAGCTACCGTACGGAGACCCAGTACTTC,CASSYRTETQYF
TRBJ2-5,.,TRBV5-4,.,TGTGCCACCGGGTTCGACGGAGGGGCTATAGAGACCCAGTACTTC,CATGFDGGAIETQYF
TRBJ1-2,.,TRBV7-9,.,TGTGCCAGCAGCTATGACATCTATGGCTACACCTTC,CASSYDIYGYTF
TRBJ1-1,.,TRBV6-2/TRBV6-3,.,TGTGCCAGCAGCCTTACCTGGGATGAAGCTTTCTTT,CASSLTWDEAFF
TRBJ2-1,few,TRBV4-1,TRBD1,TGCGCCAGCAGCCAAGATTTGGGGACAGACAATGAGCAGTTCTTC,CASSQDLGTDNEQFF
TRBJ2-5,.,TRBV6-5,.,TGTGCCAGCAGTTACGGCCCGGCCCAAGAGACCCAGTACTTC,CASSYGPAQETQYF
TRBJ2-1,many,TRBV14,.,TGTGCCAGCAGCCAAGATGGAATACCGTGGAATGAGCAGTTCTTC,CASSQDGIPWNEQFF
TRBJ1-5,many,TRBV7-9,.,TGTGCCAGCAGCTTAGGGGGCCAGGGCAATCAGCCCCAGCATTTT,CASSLGGQGNQPQHF
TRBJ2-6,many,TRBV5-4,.,TGTGCCAGCAGCGACTCTGGGGCCAACGTCCTGACTTTC,CASSDSGANVLTF
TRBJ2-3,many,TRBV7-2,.,TGTGCCAGCAGCTTAGAGGATTGGGGGAACGGAGATACGCAGTATTTT,CASSLEDWGNGDTQYF
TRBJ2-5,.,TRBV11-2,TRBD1,TGTGCCAGCAGCTCTAACCCCGGGGACAGAGAGACCCAGTACTTC,CASSSNPGDRETQYF
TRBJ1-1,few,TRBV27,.,TGTGCCAGCAGTACTACAGGGTTTAACACTGAAGCTTTCTTT,CASSTTGFNTEAFF
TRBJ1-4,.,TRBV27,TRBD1,TGTGCCAGCAGTTTCCTCGGACAGGGCTATAATGAAAAACTGTTTTTT,CASSFLGQGYNEKLFF
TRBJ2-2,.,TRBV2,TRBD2,TGTGCCAGCAGTGTACCGGGACTAGCGGTTGCGAACACCGGGGAGCTGTTTTTT,CASSVPGLAVANTGELFF
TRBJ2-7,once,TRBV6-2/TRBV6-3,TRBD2,TGTGCCAGCTCGCGGGGGGGCTACGAGCCGTACTTC,CASSRGGYEPYF
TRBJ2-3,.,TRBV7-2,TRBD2,TGTGCCAGCAGCTTAGTAGCGGGAGTAGAGACAGATACGCAGTATTTT,CASSLVAGVETDTQYF
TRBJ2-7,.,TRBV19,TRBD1,TGTGCCAGTAGTATGAATCCGGGACAGGGGACCTATTCCTCCTACGAGCAGTACTTC,CASSMNPGQGTYSSYEQYF
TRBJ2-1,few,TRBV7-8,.,TGTGCCAGCAGCTTACAGGGTTTAGATGAGCAGTTCTTC,CASSLQGLDEQFF
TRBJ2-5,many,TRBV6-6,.,TGTGCCAGCAGTTATTTAAAAGAGACCCAGTACTTC,CASSYLKETQYF
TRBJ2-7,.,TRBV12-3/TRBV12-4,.,TGTGCCAGCAGTTTCTTTATTGGTGAGCAGTACTTC,CASSFFIGEQYF
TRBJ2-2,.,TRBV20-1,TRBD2,TGCAGTGCTAGAGATCAAGGGACTAAGGGTACCGGGGAGCTGTTTTTT,CSARDQGTKGTGELFF
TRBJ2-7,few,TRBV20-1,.,TGCAGTGCCCTACGGGACAACTCCTACGAGCAGTACTTC,CSALRDNSYEQYF
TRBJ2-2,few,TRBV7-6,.,TGTGCCAGCAGTCTAGCGTATTCGACCGGGGAGCTGTTTTTT,CASSLAYSTGELFF
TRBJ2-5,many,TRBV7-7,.,TGTGCTAGCAGCCTGATCAGGGAACAAGAGACCCAGTACTTC,CASSLIREQETQYF
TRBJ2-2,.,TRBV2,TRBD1,TGTGCCAGCAGACGAAATCCGGGACAGGGGTTCCCCGGGGAGCTGTTTTTT,CASRRNPGQGFPGELFF
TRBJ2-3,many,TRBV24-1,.,TGTGCCACCAGTGATTTGAGTTCAGATACGCAGTATTTT,CATSDLSSDTQYF
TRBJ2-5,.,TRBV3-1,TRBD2,TGTGCCAGCAGCCAAGAACCAGCGGGGCCCGGTTGGCAAGAGACCCAGTACTTC,CASSQEPAGPGWQETQYF
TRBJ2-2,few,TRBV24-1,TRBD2,TGTGCCACCAGTGATTATGGACTAGTTGGAGGGGAGCTGTTTTTT,CATSDYGLVGGELFF
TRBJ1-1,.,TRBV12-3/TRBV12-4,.,TGTGCCAGCAGTTTTTTACTAGGGCTCACTGAAGCTTTCTTT,CASSFLLGLTEAFF